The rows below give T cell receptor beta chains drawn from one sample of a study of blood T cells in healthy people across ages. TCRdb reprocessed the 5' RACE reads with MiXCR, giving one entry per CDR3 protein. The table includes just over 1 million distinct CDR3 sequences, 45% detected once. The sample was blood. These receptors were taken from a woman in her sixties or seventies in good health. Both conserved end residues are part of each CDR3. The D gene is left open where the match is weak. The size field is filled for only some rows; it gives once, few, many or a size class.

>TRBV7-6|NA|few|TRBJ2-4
CASSLEAGGGHQNIQYF
TGTGCCAGCAGCTTAGAAGCGGGCGGCGGTCACCAGAACATTCAGTACTTC
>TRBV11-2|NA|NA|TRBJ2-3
CASSSIPYPSTDTQYF
TGTGCCAGCAGCTCCATACCTTACCCTAGCACAGATACGCAGTATTTT
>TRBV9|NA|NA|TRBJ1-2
CASSVFRTENYGYTF
TGTGCCAGCAGCGTCTTCCGGACCGAAAACTATGGCTACACCTTC
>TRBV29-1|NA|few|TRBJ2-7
CSVKRVSVDEQYF
TGCAGCGTTAAAAGGGTTAGTGTGGACGAGCAGTACTTC
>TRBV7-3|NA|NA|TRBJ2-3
CASSVTHRTDTQYF
TGTGCCAGCAGCGTAACGCACCGGACAGATACGCAGTATTTT
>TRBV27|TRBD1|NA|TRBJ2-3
CASGGLRGQWADTQYF
TGTGCCAGCGGTGGTTTAAGGGGGCAATGGGCAGATACGCAGTATTTT
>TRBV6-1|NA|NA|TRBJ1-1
CASAGRGVNPEAFF
TGTGCCAGCGCAGGTCGCGGGGTGAACCCTGAAGCTTTCTTT
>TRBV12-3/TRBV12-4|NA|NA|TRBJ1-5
CASSFQGNQPQHF
TGTGCCAGCAGTTTTCAGGGGAATCAGCCCCAGCATTTT
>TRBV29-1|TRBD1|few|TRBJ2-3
CSVASGGSIDTQYF
TGCAGCGTTGCGTCAGGGGGTAGTATAGATACGCAGTATTTT
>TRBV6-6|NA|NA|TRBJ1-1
CASSWIGDTEAFF
TGTGCCAGCAGTTGGATAGGGGACACTGAAGCTTTCTTT
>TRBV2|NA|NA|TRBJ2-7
CASSEEYGYEQYF
TGTGCCAGCAGTGAGGAGTACGGCTACGAGCAGTACTTC
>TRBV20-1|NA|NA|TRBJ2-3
CSASLARSTDTQYF
TGCAGTGCTAGCTTAGCACGCAGCACAGATACGCAGTATTTT
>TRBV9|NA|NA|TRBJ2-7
CASSVGFGSKYEQYF
TGTGCCAGCAGCGTAGGTTTCGGGAGTAAGTACGAGCAGTACTTC